A selection of T cell receptor beta chains follows, all from one sample in a study of cytomegalovirus exposure and HLA in healthy donors. Using immunoSEQ multiplex PCR, the repertoire was profiled, and TCRdb retains in-frame clones only, with some absent. The sample lists about 120,000 clones, around 76% occurring once. The sample consisted of PBMCs. All receptors derive from a man aged 55 to 70 in good health and CMV-seropositive. Each CDR3 is given with its conserved first and last residue. Fields, in order: J gene, D gene, clone size, V gene, CDR3 DNA, CDR3 protein. The D gene is left open where the match is weak. Size tells how often a clone was seen (once, few, many) or the class of an expanded clone, and some rows leave it out.

j_gene: TRBJ2-5; d_gene: TRBD2; abundance: once; v_gene: TRBV29-1; CDR3nt: TGCAGCGGTAAACCGGGACTAGCGGGAAACCAAGAGACCCAGTACTTC; CDR3aa: CSGKPGLAGNQETQYF
j_gene: TRBJ2-2; d_gene: TRBD1; abundance: once; v_gene: TRBV7-9; CDR3nt: TGTGCCAGCAGCTTCCACAGGGGATTAGCCGGGGAGCTGTTTTTT; CDR3aa: CASSFHRGLAGELFF
j_gene: TRBJ2-7; d_gene: TRBD1; abundance: NA; v_gene: TRBV5-5; CDR3nt: TGTGCCAGCAGCCCTGACAGGGTTCTTCGCTACGAGCAGTACTTC; CDR3aa: CASSPDRVLRYEQYF
j_gene: TRBJ1-1; d_gene: TRBD1; abundance: NA; v_gene: TRBV29-1; CDR3nt: TGCAGCGTTCAGTCCCGGACAGGGGGCGTGAACACTGAAGCTTTCTTT; CDR3aa: CSVQSRTGGVNTEAFF
j_gene: TRBJ2-7; d_gene: NA; abundance: NA; v_gene: TRBV4-2; CDR3nt: TGTGCCAGCAGCCACCCTAGGGGAGGATCGTCCGAGCAGTACTTC; CDR3aa: CASSHPRGGSSEQYF
j_gene: TRBJ2-2; d_gene: TRBD2; abundance: NA; v_gene: TRBV5-1; CDR3nt: TGCGCCAGCAGCTTGTACGGGGGGGTTGCCGGGGAGCTGTTTTTT; CDR3aa: CASSLYGGVAGELFF
j_gene: TRBJ1-1; d_gene: NA; abundance: NA; v_gene: TRBV27; CDR3nt: TGTGCCAGCAGTCCCTTCCGGACGACTATGAACACTGAAGCTTTCTTT; CDR3aa: CASSPFRTTMNTEAFF
j_gene: TRBJ1-2; d_gene: NA; abundance: NA; v_gene: TRBV6-5; CDR3nt: TGTGCCAGCAGTTATGGGAGGGGGGGTAACTATGGCTACACCTTC; CDR3aa: CASSYGRGGNYGYTF
j_gene: TRBJ2-7; d_gene: TRBD1; abundance: NA; v_gene: TRBV6-6; CDR3nt: TGTGCCAGCAGTTACTCGGGGACAGGGAGCTCCTACGAGCAGTACTTC; CDR3aa: CASSYSGTGSSYEQYF
j_gene: TRBJ1-4; d_gene: TRBD1; abundance: few; v_gene: TRBV2; CDR3nt: TGTGCCAGCAGTCGAGGGACAGGGAATGAAAAACTGTTTTTT; CDR3aa: CASSRGTGNEKLFF
j_gene: TRBJ1-5; d_gene: NA; abundance: NA; v_gene: TRBV5-1; CDR3nt: TGCGCCAGCAGCCCCCAGGGCCATCAGCCCCAGCATTTT; CDR3aa: CASSPQGHQPQHF
j_gene: TRBJ1-4; d_gene: TRBD1; abundance: NA; v_gene: TRBV5-6; CDR3nt: TGTGCCAGCAGCTTACAAGGGGGCGGCGAAAAACTGTTTTTT; CDR3aa: CASSLQGGGEKLFF
j_gene: TRBJ2-1; d_gene: TRBD1; abundance: NA; v_gene: TRBV13; CDR3nt: TGTGCCAGCAGCTTTGGGACAGGGGGCTTCAATGAGCAGTTCTTC; CDR3aa: CASSFGTGGFNEQFF
j_gene: TRBJ1-2; d_gene: NA; abundance: NA; v_gene: TRBV6-5; CDR3nt: TGTGCCAGCAGTTACTCTCCGGGTCAGGGCTACACCTTC; CDR3aa: CASSYSPGQGYTF
j_gene: TRBJ1-2; d_gene: TRBD1; abundance: NA; v_gene: TRBV19; CDR3nt: TGTGCCAGTAAGGACAGGGACTATGGCTACACCTTC; CDR3aa: CASKDRDYGYTF
j_gene: TRBJ2-1; d_gene: TRBD2; abundance: NA; v_gene: TRBV7-3; CDR3nt: TGTGCCAGCAGCTTATCTAGCGGGGGCTGGGTAGAGCAGTTCTTC; CDR3aa: CASSLSSGGWVEQFF
j_gene: TRBJ1-4; d_gene: TRBD1; abundance: NA; v_gene: TRBV10-3; CDR3nt: TGTGCCATCAGTGCCGGGACAGGGCCTAATGAAAAACTGTTTTTT; CDR3aa: CAISAGTGPNEKLFF
j_gene: TRBJ2-2; d_gene: NA; abundance: few; v_gene: TRBV9; CDR3nt: TGTGCCAGCAGCGTAGATTTCATGGGGCAGTTTAACACCGGGGAGCTGTTTTTT; CDR3aa: CASSVDFMGQFNTGELFF
j_gene: TRBJ1-2; d_gene: NA; abundance: NA; v_gene: TRBV19; CDR3nt: TGTGCCAGTGGTTACAGGGCCTATGGCTACACCTTC; CDR3aa: CASGYRAYGYTF
j_gene: TRBJ1-5; d_gene: NA; abundance: NA; v_gene: TRBV5-5; CDR3nt: TGTGCCAGCAGCTTGGGGCGGGACCGGTCCCAGCCCCAGCATTTT; CDR3aa: CASSLGRDRSQPQHF
j_gene: TRBJ1-2; d_gene: TRBD1; abundance: few; v_gene: TRBV6-1; CDR3nt: TGTGCCAGCAGTGAATGGGCAGGGGGCCCCCATGGCTACACCTTC; CDR3aa: CASSEWAGGPHGYTF
j_gene: TRBJ2-7; d_gene: TRBD1; abundance: NA; v_gene: TRBV2; CDR3nt: TGTGCCAGCAGTGAAGTTTGGGATACAGGGGCGGTTGAGCAGTACTTC; CDR3aa: CASSEVWDTGAVEQYF
j_gene: TRBJ1-5; d_gene: TRBD1; abundance: NA; v_gene: TRBV28; CDR3nt: TGTGCCAGCAGTTTGACGGGACAGGGTGATCAGCCCCAGCATTTT; CDR3aa: CASSLTGQGDQPQHF
j_gene: TRBJ1-5; d_gene: NA; abundance: few; v_gene: TRBV4-1; CDR3nt: TGCGCCAGCAGCCTATACCCAGAATATAGCAATCAGCCCCAGCATTTT; CDR3aa: CASSLYPEYSNQPQHF
j_gene: TRBJ2-3; d_gene: NA; abundance: NA; v_gene: TRBV5-4; CDR3nt: TGTGCCAGCAGCTTGCCCCGAGATACGCAGTATTTT; CDR3aa: CASSLPRDTQYF
j_gene: TRBJ1-4; d_gene: NA; abundance: once; v_gene: TRBV27; CDR3nt: TGTGCCAGCAGTTTCCTACCCTTACCAACTAATGAAAAACTGTTTTTT; CDR3aa: CASSFLPLPTNEKLFF
j_gene: TRBJ2-2; d_gene: NA; abundance: NA; v_gene: TRBV5-1; CDR3nt: TGCGCCAGCAGCCCACAAACGGCAGGGACCGGGGAGCTGTTTTTT; CDR3aa: CASSPQTAGTGELFF
j_gene: TRBJ2-2; d_gene: TRBD2; abundance: NA; v_gene: TRBV5-1; CDR3nt: TGCGCCAGCAGCTTGAGTCTAGCGGGAGGGCCAGGGACCGGGGAGCTGTTTTTT; CDR3aa: CASSLSLAGGPGTGELFF
j_gene: TRBJ2-1; d_gene: TRBD2; abundance: once; v_gene: TRBV7-3; CDR3nt: TGTGCCAGCAGCCACGTCAGCTCGGCGGGGGGGCCGGGTGAGCAGTTCTTC; CDR3aa: CASSHVSSAGGPGEQFF
j_gene: TRBJ1-2; d_gene: NA; abundance: few; v_gene: TRBV30; CDR3nt: TGTGCCTGGGTGAGGGAGACCTATGGCTACACCTTC; CDR3aa: CAWVRETYGYTF
j_gene: TRBJ1-3; d_gene: NA; abundance: once; v_gene: TRBV19; CDR3nt: TGTGCCAGTAGGGGAGGTGCGGACCCCTCGAGAAACACCATATATTTT; CDR3aa: CASRGGADPSRNTIYF
j_gene: TRBJ2-7; d_gene: NA; abundance: NA; v_gene: TRBV7-8; CDR3nt: TGTGCCAGCAGCTTGGTCGGGGAGCGGAGTCCCGCGGAGCAGTACTTC; CDR3aa: CASSLVGERSPAEQYF
j_gene: TRBJ2-5; d_gene: NA; abundance: NA; v_gene: TRBV5-4; CDR3nt: TGTGCCAGCAGCTTGTCTAGAGCAGAGACCCAGTACTTC; CDR3aa: CASSLSRAETQYF
j_gene: TRBJ2-3; d_gene: NA; abundance: NA; v_gene: TRBV18; CDR3nt: TGTGCCAGCTCACCCCCAAGAAATGGGCCAGGGACAGATACGCAGTATTTT; CDR3aa: CASSPPRNGPGTDTQYF
j_gene: TRBJ2-1; d_gene: NA; abundance: NA; v_gene: TRBV27; CDR3nt: TGTGCCAGCAGTTTACGCAGATACAGGGACAATGAGCAGTTCTTC; CDR3aa: CASSLRRYRDNEQFF
j_gene: TRBJ1-5; d_gene: TRBD1; abundance: NA; v_gene: TRBV2; CDR3nt: TGTGCCAGCATAGGAGGTCAGGGGGCAGGACCCCAGCATTTT; CDR3aa: CASIGGQGAGPQHF
j_gene: TRBJ1-3; d_gene: NA; abundance: NA; v_gene: TRBV9; CDR3nt: TGTGCCAGCAGCGCCCTTAGCGCTGGAAACACCATATATTTT; CDR3aa: CASSALSAGNTIYF
j_gene: TRBJ1-5; d_gene: TRBD1; abundance: NA; v_gene: TRBV5-1; CDR3nt: TGCGCCAGCAGCTCCGGGACAGGGGGAAGGCAGCCCCAGCATTTT; CDR3aa: CASSSGTGGRQPQHF
j_gene: TRBJ2-1; d_gene: NA; abundance: NA; v_gene: TRBV2; CDR3nt: TGTGCCAGCATCAGGGGAATCTACAATGAGCAGTTCTTC; CDR3aa: CASIRGIYNEQFF
j_gene: TRBJ1-2; d_gene: NA; abundance: NA; v_gene: TRBV18; CDR3nt: TGTGCCAGCTCACCCGGGGGTTTCCGGGGAGCCTATGGCTACACCTTC; CDR3aa: CASSPGGFRGAYGYTF
j_gene: TRBJ2-3; d_gene: TRBD2; abundance: NA; v_gene: TRBV19; CDR3nt: TGTGCCAGTAGTGCTCGTCCGGGAGGTGCAACAGATACGCAGTATTTT; CDR3aa: CASSARPGGATDTQYF
j_gene: TRBJ2-1; d_gene: NA; abundance: NA; v_gene: TRBV28; CDR3nt: TGTGCCAGCAGTGGACGGACCCGGGAACCCTACAATGAGCAGTTCTTC; CDR3aa: CASSGRTREPYNEQFF
j_gene: TRBJ1-1; d_gene: NA; abundance: NA; v_gene: TRBV18; CDR3nt: TGTGCCAGCTCACGGGCCTCAGACTGGGGCACGAACACTGAAGCTTTCTTT; CDR3aa: CASSRASDWGTNTEAFF
j_gene: TRBJ2-3; d_gene: TRBD1; abundance: few; v_gene: TRBV5-1; CDR3nt: TGCGCCAGCAGCCGGACAGGGGGTTCGTCAGATACGCAGTATTTT; CDR3aa: CASSRTGGSSDTQYF
j_gene: TRBJ1-6; d_gene: TRBD1; abundance: once; v_gene: TRBV28; CDR3nt: TGTGCCAGCAGTTTGCGGACAGGGAGCTCCTATAATTCACCCCTCCACTTT; CDR3aa: CASSLRTGSSYNSPLHF
j_gene: TRBJ2-7; d_gene: NA; abundance: NA; v_gene: TRBV19; CDR3nt: TGTGCCAGTAGTATGGCTGGCGGGTTCGCAACCTACGAGCAGTACTTC; CDR3aa: CASSMAGGFATYEQYF
j_gene: TRBJ1-3; d_gene: NA; abundance: NA; v_gene: TRBV5-1; CDR3nt: TGCGCCAGCAGCTTAGAAGGGGGAACTGGAAACACCATATATTTT; CDR3aa: CASSLEGGTGNTIYF
j_gene: TRBJ2-1; d_gene: TRBD1; abundance: few; v_gene: TRBV5-8; CDR3nt: TGTGCCAGCAGCTTCCGGGACAGGGGTATTGATGAGCAGTTCTTC; CDR3aa: CASSFRDRGIDEQFF
j_gene: TRBJ2-1; d_gene: TRBD2; abundance: NA; v_gene: TRBV11-2; CDR3nt: TGTGCCAGCAGCTCAACTAGCGGCCGGGGGCGTGAGCAGTTCTTC; CDR3aa: CASSSTSGRGREQFF
j_gene: TRBJ2-7; d_gene: TRBD1; abundance: NA; v_gene: TRBV9; CDR3nt: TGTGCCAGCAGCGAATCTTCCCACGGGACAGTCTACGAGCAGTACTTC; CDR3aa: CASSESSHGTVYEQYF
j_gene: TRBJ2-7; d_gene: NA; abundance: NA; v_gene: TRBV25-1; CDR3nt: TGTGCCAGCAGCTTGGCGGCTAGCGAGAAATACGAGCAGTACTTC; CDR3aa: CASSLAASEKYEQYF
j_gene: TRBJ2-5; d_gene: TRBD2; abundance: NA; v_gene: TRBV7-9; CDR3nt: TGTGCCAGCAGCGGCCTTGGCGGGGGTACCCAAGAGACCCAGTACTTC; CDR3aa: CASSGLGGGTQETQYF